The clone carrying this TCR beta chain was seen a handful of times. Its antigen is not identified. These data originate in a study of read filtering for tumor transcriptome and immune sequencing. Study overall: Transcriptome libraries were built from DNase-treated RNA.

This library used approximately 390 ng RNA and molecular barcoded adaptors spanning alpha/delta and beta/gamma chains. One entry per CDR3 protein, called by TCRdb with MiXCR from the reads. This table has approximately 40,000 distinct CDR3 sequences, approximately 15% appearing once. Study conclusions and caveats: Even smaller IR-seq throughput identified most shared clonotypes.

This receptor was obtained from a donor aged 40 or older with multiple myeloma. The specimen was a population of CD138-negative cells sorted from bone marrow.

CDR3 nucleotides: TGCGCCAGCAGCCAAGGGTGGGGACAGGGGGACGGAAACACCATATATTTT. This encodes CASSQGWGQGDGNTIYF. The chain couples TRBV4-1 to TRBJ1-3; 11 bases align to TRBD1. Germline CDR1 MGHRA, CDR2 YSYEKL. V lost 1 base and J lost 4; bases outside the gene matches: 6. The CDR3 spans 17 residues.